The T cell receptor (beta chain) under discussion was sequenced for a study of neurological immune-mediated disorders. The cDNA was generated by 5'RACE with 10-nucleotide random UMIs. A single record per CDR3 protein comes from TCRdb applying MiXCR to the 5' RACE reads. The sample lists nearly 60,000 distinct CDR3 sequences, 3% to 4% occurring once. In germline, CDR1 is SGHRS, CDR2 YFSETQ. V was trimmed by 6 bases and J by 2 bases, leaving 15 bases between them. The CDR3 is 15 residues long. This clonotype was sampled from a woman in her fifties or sixties with multiple sclerosis. The chain combines TRBV5-1 with TRBJ1-3, with D tentatively TRBD1 (5 bases). Material: PBMCs. CDR3 protein: CASTDQGGTGNTIYF. In nucleotides, the CDR3 is TGCGCCAGCACGGATCAGGGAGGAACTGGAAACACCATATATTTT.